The rows below give T cell receptor beta chains drawn from one sample of a study of CD8 T cells in ankylosing spondylitis. TCRdb ran MiXCR on the 5' RACE reads and lists one entry per CDR3 protein. The sample consists of about 220,000 distinct CDR3 sequences, more than 25% of them appearing once. The source material was blood, either unsorted or a sorted T cell fraction (not recorded which). The receptors derive from a male donor with ankylosing spondylitis or in good health (not recorded which). Each CDR3 is given without its conserved first and last residue. The D gene is left open where the match is weak.

V gene,J gene,D gene,CDR3 protein
TRBV20-1,TRBJ2-5,NA,SARNLQIQTQY
TRBV10-3,TRBJ1-5,NA,AITEATNQPQH
TRBV15,TRBJ2-5,TRBD2,ATSRGPLLAGEETQY
TRBV20-1,TRBJ2-1,TRBD1,STGTGGFNEQF
TRBV20-1,TRBJ1-1,NA,SARFPGGAWDTEAF
TRBV12-3/TRBV12-4,TRBJ2-7,NA,ASSLEVGTP
TRBV5-1,TRBJ2-1,NA,ASSPGQGRRGAYNEQF
TRBV24-1,TRBJ2-1,NA,ATSDSTRRF
TRBV10-2,TRBJ2-7,TRBD2,ASTQLAGYEQY
TRBV29-1,TRBJ2-1,NA,SVPDGLLSTVYNEQF
TRBV12-3/TRBV12-4,TRBJ1-4,NA,ASSARGQGLEKLF
TRBV3-1,TRBJ2-1,TRBD1,ASSQAGQYNEQF
TRBV20-1,TRBJ2-5,TRBD2,SALKLAGDQETQY
TRBV4-1,TRBJ2-7,NA,ASSQRQAYEQY
TRBV11-2,TRBJ2-1,TRBD2,ASSDVSGRLNEQF
TRBV4-3,TRBJ2-2,NA,ASSQDPLNTGELF
TRBV12-3/TRBV12-4,TRBJ2-1,NA,ASSEQGAEQF
TRBV29-1,TRBJ2-7,TRBD2,SARGGGYEQY
TRBV9,TRBJ2-2,TRBD1,ASSARQGANTGELF
TRBV29-1,TRBJ1-3,NA,SVDTGSSGNTIY